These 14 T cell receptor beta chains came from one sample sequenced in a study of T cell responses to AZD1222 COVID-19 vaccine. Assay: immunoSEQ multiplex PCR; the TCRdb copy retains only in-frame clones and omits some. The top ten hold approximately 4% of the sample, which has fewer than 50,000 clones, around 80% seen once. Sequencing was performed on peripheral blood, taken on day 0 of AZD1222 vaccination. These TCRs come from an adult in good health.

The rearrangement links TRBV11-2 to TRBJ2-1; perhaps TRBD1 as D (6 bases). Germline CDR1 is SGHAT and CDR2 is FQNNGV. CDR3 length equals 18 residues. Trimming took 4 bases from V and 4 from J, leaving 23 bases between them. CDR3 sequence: CASSSVFQLDRPYNEQFF. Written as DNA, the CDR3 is TGTGCCAGCAGCTCAGTCTTCCAATTGGACAGACCTTACAATGAGCAGTTCTTC.

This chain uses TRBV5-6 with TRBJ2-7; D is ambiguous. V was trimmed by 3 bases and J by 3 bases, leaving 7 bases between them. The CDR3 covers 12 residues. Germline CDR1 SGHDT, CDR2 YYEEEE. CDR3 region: CASSSQDYEQYF. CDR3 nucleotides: TGTGCCAGCAGCTCTCAGGACTACGAGCAGTACTTC.

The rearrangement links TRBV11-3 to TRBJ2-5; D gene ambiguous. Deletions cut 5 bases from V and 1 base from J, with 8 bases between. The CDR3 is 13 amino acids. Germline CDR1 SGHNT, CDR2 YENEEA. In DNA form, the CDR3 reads TGTGCCAGCAGCACGGACCTCCAAGAGACCCAGTACTTC. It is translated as CASSTDLQETQYF. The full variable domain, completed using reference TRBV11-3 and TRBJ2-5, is EAGVVQSPRYKIIEKKQPVAFWCNPISGHNTLYWYLQNLGQGPELLIRYENEEAVDDSQLPKDRFSAERLKGVDSTLKIQPAELGDSAVYLCASSTDLQETQYFGPGTRLLVL.

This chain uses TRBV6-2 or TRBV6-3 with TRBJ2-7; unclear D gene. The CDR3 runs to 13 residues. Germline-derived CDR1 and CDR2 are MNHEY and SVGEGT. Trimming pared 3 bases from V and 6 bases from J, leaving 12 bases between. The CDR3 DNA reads TGTGCCAGCAGTTATTTTGGGCCAGCCGAGCAGTACTTC. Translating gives CASSYFGPAEQYF.

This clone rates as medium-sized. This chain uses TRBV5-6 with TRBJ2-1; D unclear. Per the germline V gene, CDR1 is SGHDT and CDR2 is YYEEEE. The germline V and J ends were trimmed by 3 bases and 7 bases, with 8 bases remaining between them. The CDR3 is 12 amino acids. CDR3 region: CASSSLLNEQFF. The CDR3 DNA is TGTGCCAGCAGCTCGCTCCTAAATGAGCAGTTCTTC.

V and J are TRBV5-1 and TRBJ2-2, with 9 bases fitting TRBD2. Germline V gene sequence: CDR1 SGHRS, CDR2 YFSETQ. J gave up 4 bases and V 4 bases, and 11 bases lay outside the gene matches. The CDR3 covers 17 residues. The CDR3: CASSPPGGGATTGELFF. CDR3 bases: TGCGCCAGCAGCCCGCCGGGCGGGGGGGCGACCACCGGGGAGCTGTTTTTT.

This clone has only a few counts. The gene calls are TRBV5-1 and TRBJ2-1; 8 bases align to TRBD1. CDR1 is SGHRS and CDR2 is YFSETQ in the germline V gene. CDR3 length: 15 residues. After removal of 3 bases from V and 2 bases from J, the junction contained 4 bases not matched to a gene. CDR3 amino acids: CASSYSGGAYNEQFF. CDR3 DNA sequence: TGCGCCAGCAGCTACTCAGGGGGCGCCTACAATGAGCAGTTCTTC.

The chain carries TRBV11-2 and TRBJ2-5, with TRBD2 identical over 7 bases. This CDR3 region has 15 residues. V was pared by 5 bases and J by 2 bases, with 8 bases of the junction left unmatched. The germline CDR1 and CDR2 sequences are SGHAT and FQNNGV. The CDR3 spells CASSPHLAEQETQYF. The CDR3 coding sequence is TGTGCCAGCAGCCCCCATCTAGCGGAACAAGAGACCCAGTACTTC.

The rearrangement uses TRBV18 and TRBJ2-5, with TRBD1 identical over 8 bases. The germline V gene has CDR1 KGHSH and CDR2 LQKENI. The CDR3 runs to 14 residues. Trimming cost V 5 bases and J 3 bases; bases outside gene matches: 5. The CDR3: CASSAHRGEETQYF. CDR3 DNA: TGTGCCAGCTCAGCTCACAGGGGGGAAGAGACCCAGTACTTC.

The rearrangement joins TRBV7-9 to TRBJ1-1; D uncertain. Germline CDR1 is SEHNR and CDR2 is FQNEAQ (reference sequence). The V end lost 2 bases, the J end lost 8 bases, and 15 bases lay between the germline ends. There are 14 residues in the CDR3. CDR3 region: CASSLTTDVSEAFF. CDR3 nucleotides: TGTGCCAGCAGCTTAACCACGGACGTATCGGAAGCTTTCTTT.

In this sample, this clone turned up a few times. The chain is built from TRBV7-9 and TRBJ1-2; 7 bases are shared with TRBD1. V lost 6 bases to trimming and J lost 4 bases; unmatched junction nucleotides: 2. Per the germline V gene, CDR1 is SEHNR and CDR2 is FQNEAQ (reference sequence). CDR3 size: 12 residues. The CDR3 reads CASRTGLYGYTF. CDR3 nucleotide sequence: TGTGCCAGCAGGACAGGGCTCTATGGCTACACCTTC.

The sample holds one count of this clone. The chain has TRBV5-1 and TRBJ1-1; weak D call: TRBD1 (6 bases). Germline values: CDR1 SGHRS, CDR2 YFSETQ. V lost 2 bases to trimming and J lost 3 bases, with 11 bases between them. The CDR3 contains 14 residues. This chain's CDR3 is CASSFLGADTEAFF. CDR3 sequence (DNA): TGCGCCAGCAGCTTTCTGGGGGCAGACACTGAAGCTTTCTTT.

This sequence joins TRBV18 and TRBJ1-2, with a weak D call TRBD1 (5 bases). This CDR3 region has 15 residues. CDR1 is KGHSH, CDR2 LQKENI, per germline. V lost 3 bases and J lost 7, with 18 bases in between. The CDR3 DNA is TGTGCCAGCTCACCGGCGTTCCAGGGTCAGGGTGGCTACACCTTC. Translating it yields CASSPAFQGQGGYTF.

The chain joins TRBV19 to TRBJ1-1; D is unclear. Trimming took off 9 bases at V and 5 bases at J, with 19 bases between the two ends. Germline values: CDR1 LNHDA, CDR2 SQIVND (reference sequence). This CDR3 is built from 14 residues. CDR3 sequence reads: CASLSRGSRTEAFF. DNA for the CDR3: TGTGCCAGCCTAAGCCGGGGAAGTCGAACTGAAGCTTTCTTT.